The present T cell receptor (beta chain) was sequenced within a study of beta chain features in type 1 diabetes. V shed 5 bases and J 10 bases; nucleotides not matched to a gene: 16. CDR1 is SGHAT and CDR2 is FQNNGV in the germline V gene. CDR3 length equals 16 residues. The sequenced template was cDNA made from the entire isolated RNA. Data came from immunoSEQ multiplex PCR; TCRdb stores just in-frame clones and leaves some out. The repertoire holds about 900,000 clones, roughly 17% seen once, with 0.02% to 0.025% in the top ten. The chain couples TRBV11-2 to TRBJ2-1; the match to TRBD2 covers 8 bases. This sequence originates from a woman in her late teens or twenties in good health. The sample was naive CD4+ T cells from blood. The CDR3 reads CASSNPIRSGSWEQFF. The CDR3 DNA reads as TGTGCCAGCAGCAACCCCATCCGAAGCGGGAGTTGGGAGCAGTTCTTC.